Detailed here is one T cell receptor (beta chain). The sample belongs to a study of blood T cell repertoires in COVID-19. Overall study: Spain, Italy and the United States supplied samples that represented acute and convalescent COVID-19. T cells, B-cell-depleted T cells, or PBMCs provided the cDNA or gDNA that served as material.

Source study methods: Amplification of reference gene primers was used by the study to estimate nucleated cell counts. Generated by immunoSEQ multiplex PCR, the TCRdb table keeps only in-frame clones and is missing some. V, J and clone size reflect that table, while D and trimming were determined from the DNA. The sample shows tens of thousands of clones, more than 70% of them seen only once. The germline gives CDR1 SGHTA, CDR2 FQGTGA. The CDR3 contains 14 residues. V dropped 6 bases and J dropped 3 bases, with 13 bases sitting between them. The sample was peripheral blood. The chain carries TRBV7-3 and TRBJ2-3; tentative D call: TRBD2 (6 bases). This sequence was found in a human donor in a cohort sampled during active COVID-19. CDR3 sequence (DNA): TGTGCCAGCAGTCGCGCTAGCGTGACAGATACGCAGTATTTT. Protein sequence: CASSRASVTDTQYF.